The 28 T cell receptor beta chains below all came from one sample that was sequenced in a study of preoperative IRX-2 immunotherapy in early breast cancer. Documented treatment: preoperative locoregional IRX-2 cytokine immunotherapy. Clones were read by immunoSEQ multiplex PCR, and TCRdb kept only the in-frame ones, dropping some. The sample has roughly 25,000 clones, 80% to 90% seen once; the top ten hold around 9.5%. Sample: tumor tissue, taken after IRX-2 immunotherapy. The source is a human donor with breast cancer.

V and J are TRBV7-9 and TRBJ1-5; 7 bases are shared with TRBD1. Germline CDR1 reads SEHNR; CDR2 reads FQNEAQ (reference sequence). Trimming took 2 bases from V and 2 from J; bases not matched to a gene: 6. The CDR3 consists of 16 residues. CDR3 loop: CASSLTGAKGNQPQHF. As DNA, the CDR3 is TGTGCCAGCAGCTTAACAGGGGCTAAAGGCAATCAGCCCCAGCATTTT.

This chain connects TRBV5-5 to TRBJ1-3; TRBD1 might be the D (5 bases). The CDR3 totals 16 residues. The V gene lost 1 base and the J gene lost 0 bases, with 11 bases spanning the gap. The germline V gene has CDR1 SGHKS and CDR2 YYEKEE (reference sequence). CDR3 DNA: TGTGCCAGCAGCTTGAAACAGGCCCTCTCTGGAAACACCATATATTTT. It is translated as CASSLKQALSGNTIYF.

The chain employs TRBV7-8 and TRBJ1-5, with D possibly matching TRBD1 (6 bases). V was cut by 1 base and J by 3 bases, with 13 bases left in between. Germline values: CDR1 SGHVS, CDR2 FQNEAQ. The CDR3 consists of 16 residues. DNA of the CDR3: TGTGCCAGCAGCTTAGGGGACATGGGAATCAATCAGCCCCAGCATTTT. Its protein is CASSLGDMGINQPQHF.

V is TRBV29-1 and J is TRBJ2-1, with D maybe TRBD1 (5 bases). The germline CDR1 and CDR2 sequences are SQVTM and ANQGSEA. The CDR3 consists of 17 residues. The V and J ends lost 5 bases and 7 bases respectively, with 27 bases between them. CDR3 DNA: TGCAGCGTTCAAGGCCTTGACAGACCTACACTTACAAATGAGCAGTTCTTC. Protein product: CSVQGLDRPTLTNEQFF.

The chain links TRBV29-1 to TRBJ2-5, with TRBD1 matching over 9 bases. CDR1 SQVTM and CDR2 ANQGSEA come from the germline V gene. This CDR3 has 13 amino acids. Trimming cost V 6 bases and J 2 bases; bases outside gene matches: 4. The CDR3 region has the DNA TGCAGCGTGCCGGGACAGGGACAAGAGACCCAGTACTTC. This translates into CSVPGQGQETQYF. Variable domain in full (rest from reference TRBV29-1 and TRBJ2-5): SAVISQKPSRDICQRGTSLTIQCQVDSQVTMMFWYRQQPGQSLTLIATANQGSEATYESGFVIDKFPISRPNLTFSTLTVSNMSPEDSSIYLCSVPGQGQETQYFGPGTRLLVL.

In DNA, the CDR3 is TGTGCCAGCAGTATTGGACAGGGGGAGACTCAGCCCCAGCATTTT. Amino acid sequence: CASSIGQGETQPQHF. The V gene is TRBV5-8, the J gene TRBJ1-5; 10 nucleotides align to TRBD1. This CDR3 contains 15 residues. The germline V gene encodes CDR1 SGHTS and CDR2 YDEGEE. Losses at the gene ends were 5 bases for V and 6 bases for J; bases not matched to a gene: 8.

The chain carries TRBV11-3 and TRBJ2-2, with 7 nucleotides matching TRBD2. Germline lookup yields CDR1 SGHNT and CDR2 YENEEA. Trimming at V came to 0 bases and at J to 3 bases, leaving 10 bases not matched to a gene. The CDR3 covers 18 residues. The CDR3 coding sequence is TGTGCCAGCAGCTTAGACCTCGGGGGGTTACCCCACACCGGGGAGCTGTTTTTT. Amino acid sequence: CASSLDLGGLPHTGELFF. The whole variable domain, remainder taken from reference TRBV11-3 and TRBJ2-2, is EAGVVQSPRYKIIEKKQPVAFWCNPISGHNTLYWYLQNLGQGPELLIRYENEEAVDDSQLPKDRFSAERLKGVDSTLKIQPAELGDSAVYLCASSLDLGGLPHTGELFFGEGSRLTVL.

The genes are TRBV19 and TRBJ1-2; tentative D call: TRBD1 (6 bases). V gave up 5 bases and J gave up 2 bases, with 9 bases separating them. The germline gives CDR1 LNHDA, CDR2 SQIVND (reference sequence). This CDR3 spans 13 amino acids. The CDR3 nucleotides are TGTGCCAGTAGTCGGACAGACAACTATGGCTACACCTTC. Translating gives CASSRTDNYGYTF. Based on the CDR3 plus reference TRBV19 and TRBJ1-2, the full variable domain is DGGITQSPKYLFRKEGQNVTLSCEQNLNHDAMYWYRQDPGQGLRLIYYSQIVNDFQKGDIAEGYSVSREKKESFPLTVTSAQKNPTAFYLCASSRTDNYGYTFGSGTRLTVV.

The chain uses TRBV5-1 and TRBJ2-7; D gene unclear. CDR1 SGHRS and CDR2 YFSETQ come from the germline V gene. V lost 4 bases to trimming and J lost 3 bases, with 14 bases between them. The CDR3 totals 14 residues. The CDR3 reads CASSALPPIYEQYF. In DNA form, the CDR3 reads TGCGCCAGCAGCGCTCTCCCCCCAATCTACGAGCAGTACTTC.

The rearrangement uses TRBV4-1 and TRBJ1-1; 8 bases match TRBD1. Germline loops: CDR1 MGHRA, CDR2 YSYEKL. The CDR3 has 12 residues. Trimming took 5 bases from V and 4 from J; bases not matched to a gene: 0. The CDR3 region has the DNA TGCGCCAGCAGCGACAGGGGCACTGAAGCTTTCTTT. It codes for CASSDRGTEAFF.

V usage is TRBV10-2 and J usage is TRBJ2-5; D may be TRBD1 or TRBD2 (5 bases each). The germline gives CDR1 WSHSY, CDR2 SAAADI. This CDR3 has 13 residues. Between the trimmed V and J ends, which lost 2 bases and 6 bases, there was a span of 10 bases. CDR3 residues: CASSEGTPKTQYF. The CDR3 coding sequence is TGCGCCAGCAGTGAGGGGACCCCAAAGACCCAGTACTTC.

The chain links TRBV10-3 to TRBJ2-3; D not certain. This CDR3 comprises 15 residues. The V end was cut by 2 bases, the J end by 4 bases, with 13 bases between. CDR1 is ENHRY, CDR2 SYGVKD, per germline. CDR3 in amino acids: CAISEGRLTPDTQYF. Here the CDR3 DNA reads TGTGCCATCAGTGAGGGGCGGCTGACCCCAGATACGCAGTATTTT.

This clone was counted only a few times. The chain uses TRBV2 and TRBJ2-6; possible D gene TRBD1, 6 bases. Germline lookup yields CDR1 SNHLY and CDR2 FYNNEI. The CDR3 is made up of 16 amino acids. The V end was cut by 6 bases, the J end by 0 bases, with 12 bases between. The CDR3 region is CASRQGLSSGANVLTF. CDR3 bases: TGTGCCAGCAGGCAGGGGTTGAGCTCTGGGGCCAACGTCCTGACTTTC.

The chain carries TRBV6-5 and TRBJ2-5; 7 nucleotides align to TRBD2. The J call may be wrong; the DNA end is better matched by TRBJ2-7. This CDR3 has 14 residues. CDR1 is MNHEY, CDR2 SVGAGI, per germline. The CDR3 DNA is TGTGCCAGCAGTTACCCTAGCGGAACATACGAGCAGTACTTC. Protein: CASSYPSGTYEQYF.

The V call is TRBV11-2, the J call TRBJ2-5; 10 positions match TRBD2. Looked up from germline, CDR1 is SGHAT and CDR2 is FQNNGV. This CDR3 has 15 amino acids. The V segment lost 1 base and the J segment 5 bases; nucleotides outside the gene matches: 4. The CDR3 DNA reads as TGTGCCAGCAGCTTAGGGGGTAGCGGGGGGGAGACCCAGTACTTC. This codes for CASSLGGSGGETQYF.

This rearrangement joins TRBV7-8 to TRBJ1-5; D not certain. V shed 1 base and J shed 2 bases, with 9 bases lying between them. From germline, CDR1 is SGHVS and CDR2 FQNEAQ. This CDR3 is built from 15 residues. The CDR3 bases are TGTGCCAGCAGCTTAGTGGGTTTGGGCAATCAGCCCCAGCATTTT. This codes for CASSLVGLGNQPQHF.

The chain employs TRBV15 and TRBJ1-1; 7 bases fit TRBD1. V was pared by 1 base and J by 5 bases, with 1 base of the junction left unmatched. CDR3 size: 13 residues. From germline, CDR1 is LNHNV and CDR2 YYDKDF (reference sequence). CDR3 in DNA: TGTGCCACCAGCAGAGCCAGGGGGACTGAAGCTTTCTTT. It translates to CATSRARGTEAFF.

The rearrangement uses TRBV19 and TRBJ2-7, with 7 bases lining up with TRBD1. The length of the CDR3 is 14 residues. The germline CDR1 and CDR2 sequences are LNHDA and SQIVND (reference sequence). Unmatched junction bases numbered 4, after V lost 2 bases and J lost 3 bases. The CDR3 DNA reads as TGTGCCAGTAGTATAAGCAGGGGGTACTACGAGCAGTACTTC. Translating gives CASSISRGYYEQYF.

The V call is TRBV7-8, the J call TRBJ2-7; 9 nucleotides align to TRBD1. The CDR3 sequence is 16 residues long. Trimming removed 1 base from V and 6 bases from J; junction bases left unmatched: 10. The germline V gene encodes CDR1 SGHVS and CDR2 FQNEAQ. For the CDR3, the DNA is TGTGCCAGCAGCTTAGATCGGACAGGGGTAAAACCCGAGCAGTACTTC. As protein: CASSLDRTGVKPEQYF.

The genes are TRBV2 and TRBJ1-2, with D tentatively TRBD1 (5 bases). CDR1 SNHLY and CDR2 FYNNEI come from the germline V gene. The CDR3 has 13 residues. Trimming took off 4 bases at V and 5 bases at J, with 11 bases between the two ends. The CDR3 sequence is CASSGDGLYGYTF. CDR3 bases: TGTGCCAGCAGTGGGGACGGCCTATATGGCTACACCTTC.

This sequence joins TRBV27 and TRBJ2-5; 7 nucleotides align to TRBD1. This CDR3 is built from 14 residues. The trim removed 6 bases at V and 7 bases at J, leaving 11 bases unmatched. Germline V gene lookup returns CDR1 MNHEY and CDR2 SMNVEV (reference sequence). In nucleotides, the CDR3 is TGTGCCAGCAGACAGACAGGGAATTTGGGGACCCAGTACTTC. Amino acids: CASRQTGNLGTQYF.

V is TRBV7-2 and J is TRBJ1-5; 7 bases agree with TRBD1. Germline V gives CDR1 SGHTA, CDR2 FQGNSA. V shed 4 bases and J 8 bases; nucleotides not matched to a gene: 5. The CDR3 runs 13 residues. The CDR3 spells CASSSTGSEPQHF. CDR3 DNA sequence: TGTGCCAGCAGCTCGACAGGGTCGGAGCCCCAGCATTTT.

This chain links TRBV21-1 with TRBJ2-5; the table's D call TRBD2 went unverified against the DNA. TRBV21-1 is termed a pseudogene. This CDR3 has 16 amino acids. Here the CDR3 DNA reads TGTGCCAGCAGCAAAGGTCCCTTTCGGGAGTGGGAGACCCAGTACTTC. It is translated as CASSKGPFREWETQYF.

The chain links TRBV5-1 to TRBJ2-3; 8 bases map to TRBD2. The germline V gene has CDR1 SGHRS and CDR2 YFSETQ. V lost 4 bases and J lost 2; bases outside the gene matches: 18. This CDR3 region has 19 residues. The CDR3 is CASSPALGGRSRDTDTQYF. As DNA, the CDR3 is TGCGCCAGCAGCCCTGCGTTGGGCGGGAGGTCCCGGGACACAGATACGCAGTATTTT.

V usage is TRBV27 and J usage is TRBJ2-4, with 8 positions matching TRBD2. J gave up 7 bases and V 7 bases, and 6 bases lay outside the gene matches. Germline CDR1 MNHEY, CDR2 SMNVEV (reference sequence). CDR3 length: 13 amino acids. CDR3 DNA: TGTGCCAGCACAACGGGGGGGCGGAACATTCAGTACTTC. It yields the protein CASTTGGRNIQYF.

V usage is TRBV7-9 and J usage is TRBJ2-5, with a possible D match to TRBD2 (6 bases). The CDR3 has 16 residues. The germline V gene encodes CDR1 SEHNR and CDR2 FQNEAQ (reference sequence). V dropped 3 bases and J dropped 4 bases, with 18 bases sitting between them. CDR3 region: CASSLAPGLGVETQYF. The CDR3 DNA sequence: TGTGCCAGCAGCTTGGCGCCGGGACTTGGGGTAGAGACCCAGTACTTC. The variable domain in full, completed from reference TRBV7-9 and TRBJ2-5, reads DTGVSQNPRHKITKRGQNVTFRCDPISEHNRLYWYRQTLGQGPEFLTYFQNEAQLEKSRLLSDRFSAERPKGSFSTLEIQRTEQGDSAMYLCASSLAPGLGVETQYFGPGTRLLVL.

The V call is TRBV27, the J call TRBJ2-5; 8 nucleotides match TRBD1. The CDR3 runs to 16 residues. The trim removed 3 bases at V and 5 bases at J, leaving 11 bases unmatched. The germline CDR1 and CDR2 sequences are MNHEY and SMNVEV (reference sequence). The CDR3 DNA sequence: TGTGCCAGCAGTTTGGTCTCGGCAGGGGGCTTGGAGACCCAGTACTTC. This codes for CASSLVSAGGLETQYF.

The rearrangement links TRBV5-1 to TRBJ2-3; D unresolved. The V and J ends lost 0 bases and 5 bases respectively, with 4 bases between them. Germline V CDR1 and CDR2: SGHRS, YFSETQ. CDR3 length equals 12 residues. CDR3 nucleotide sequence: TGCGCCAGCAGCTTGGTTGGAGATACGCAGTATTTT. It translates to CASSLVGDTQYF.